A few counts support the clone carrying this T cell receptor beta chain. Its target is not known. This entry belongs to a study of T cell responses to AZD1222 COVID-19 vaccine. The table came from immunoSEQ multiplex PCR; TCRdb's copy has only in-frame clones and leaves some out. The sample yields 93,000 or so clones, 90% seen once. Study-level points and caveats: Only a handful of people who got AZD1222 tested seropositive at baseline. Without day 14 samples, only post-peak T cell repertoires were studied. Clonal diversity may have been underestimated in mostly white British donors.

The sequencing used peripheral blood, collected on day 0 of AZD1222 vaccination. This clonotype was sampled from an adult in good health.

The CDR3 DNA reads as TGTGCCAGCAGCTTCCAGGGGGGTACCGAGAACGAGCAGTACTTC. This translates into CASSFQGGTENEQYF. The rearrangement uses TRBV7-9 and TRBJ2-7; the D gene is possibly TRBD1 (7 bases). V lost 3 bases to trimming and J lost 5 bases, with 17 bases between them. Germline V gene data show CDR1 as SEHNR and CDR2 as FQNEAQ (reference sequence). The CDR3 is made up of 15 amino acids.